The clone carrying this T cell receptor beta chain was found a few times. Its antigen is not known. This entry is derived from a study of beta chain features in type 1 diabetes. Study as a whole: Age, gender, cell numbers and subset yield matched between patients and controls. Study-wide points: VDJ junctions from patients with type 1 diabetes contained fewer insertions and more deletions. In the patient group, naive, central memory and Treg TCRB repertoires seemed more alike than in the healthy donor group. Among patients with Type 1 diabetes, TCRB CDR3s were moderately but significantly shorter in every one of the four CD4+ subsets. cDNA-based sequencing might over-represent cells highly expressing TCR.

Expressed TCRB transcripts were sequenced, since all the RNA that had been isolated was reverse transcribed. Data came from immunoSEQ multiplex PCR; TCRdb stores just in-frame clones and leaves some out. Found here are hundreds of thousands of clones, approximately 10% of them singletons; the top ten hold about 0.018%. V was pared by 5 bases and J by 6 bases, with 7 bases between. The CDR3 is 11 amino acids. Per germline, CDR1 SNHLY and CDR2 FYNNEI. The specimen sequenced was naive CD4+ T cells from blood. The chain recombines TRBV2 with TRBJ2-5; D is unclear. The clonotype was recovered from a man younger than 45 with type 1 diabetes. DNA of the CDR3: TGTGCCAGCAGTTTGCGTCAGACCCAGTACTTC. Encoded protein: CASSLRQTQYF.